This T cell receptor (beta chain) was captured by sequencing in a study of T-cell memory formation after mild COVID-19. This clonotype was seen only a few times. TCRdb independently ran MiXCR on the 5' RACE reads; one entry per CDR3 protein. The sample has tens of thousands of distinct CDR3 sequences; over 6.5% are singletons. Sequences were obtained from PBMCs or a T cell subset sorted from them (not recorded which). The sequence derives from a man aged 18 to 29 who had mild COVID-19 (a few samples of this study predate the infection). Cell type and time point are not known.

The CDR3 loop is CASSSRGLGETQYF. The CDR3 bases are TGCGCCAGCAGCTCCAGGGGGCTCGGAGAGACCCAGTACTTC. The rearrangement joins TRBV5-1 to TRBJ2-5, with 8 bases that match TRBD1. Looked up from germline, CDR1 is SGHRS and CDR2 is YFSETQ. The junction had 5 bases not matched to a gene; V was cut back by 3 bases and J by 4 bases. The CDR3 extends over 14 amino acids. The full variable domain, with the rest looked up from reference TRBV5-1 and TRBJ2-5, is KAGVTQTPRYLIKTRGQQVTLSCSPISGHRSVSWYQQTPGQGLQFLFEYFSETQRNKGNFPGRFSGRQFSNSRSEMNVSTLELGDSALYLCASSSRGLGETQYFGPGTRLLVL.